The 6 T cell receptor beta chains presented below share a single source sample, sequenced in a study of blood T cell repertoires in COVID-19. Measured with immunoSEQ multiplex PCR; TCRdb has only the in-frame clones, and not every one. This sample has approximately 250,000 clones, with about 84% found just once. Sequenced input: peripheral blood. These receptors were taken from a woman older than 75 with COVID-19, enrolled during active disease.

CDR3 residues: CASSQDLTSRTQYF. CDR3 DNA: TGTGCCAGCAGCCAAGACCTGACTAGTCGTACGCAGTATTTT. The chain links TRBV14 to TRBJ2-3, with D possibly being TRBD2 (6 bases). Germline loops: CDR1 SGHDN, CDR2 FVKESK. V lost 0 bases, J lost 8 bases, and 12 bases lay in between. The CDR3 runs to 14 residues.

The rearrangement uses TRBV19 and TRBJ2-1; TRBD1 might be the D (6 bases). Germline V CDR1 and CDR2: LNHDA, SQIVND (reference sequence). Trimming removed 6 bases at V and 7 bases at J, with 13 bases between. This CDR3 is 13 amino acids long. The CDR3 DNA follows: TGTGCCAGTAGCTCACAGGGCAGGAATGAGCAGTTCTTC. Translation: CASSSQGRNEQFF.

The rearrangement joins TRBV3-1 (or the pseudogene TRBV3-2) to TRBJ2-3, with 13 bases that match TRBD2. CDR1 is LGHDT, CDR2 YNNKEL, per germline (reference sequence). V was clipped by 6 bases and J by 0 bases; unmatched bases: 6. This CDR3 contains 17 residues. The chain's CDR3 is CASRLTSGGPSTDTQYF. In nucleotides, the CDR3 is TGTGCCAGCAGGCTGACTAGCGGGGGGCCTAGCACAGATACGCAGTATTTT.

This clone was found a few times. The J gene is TRBJ1-4, the V gene TRBV5-1, with D unclear. Germline-derived CDR1 and CDR2 are SGHRS and YFSETQ. Trimming pared 8 bases from V and 3 bases from J, leaving 14 bases between. The CDR3 contains 14 residues. CDR3 DNA: TGCGCCAGTACCCCAGGAGGGCCTAATGAAAAACTGTTTTTT. Translation gives CASTPGGPNEKLFF.

V gene TRBV2 combines with J gene TRBJ1-1, with 7 bases lining up with TRBD1. With V trimmed by 6 bases and J by 4 bases, 11 bases remained unmatched. The CDR3 runs 15 residues. Germline CDR1 SNHLY, CDR2 FYNNEI. DNA of the CDR3: TGTGCCAGCAGCGAACAGACAGGGACGGGCACTGAAGCTTTCTTT. Amino acid sequence: CASSEQTGTGTEAFF. The full variable domain, completed using reference TRBV2 and TRBJ1-1, is EPEVTQTPSHQVTQMGQEVILRCVPISNHLYFYWYRQILGQKVEFLVSFYNNEISEKSEIFDDQFSVERPDGSNFTLKIRSTKLEDSAMYFCASSEQTGTGTEAFFGQGTRLTVV.

The chain combines TRBV7-2 with TRBJ1-5; D gene ambiguous. The length of the CDR3 is 15 residues. Per the germline V gene, CDR1 is SGHTA and CDR2 is FQGNSA. Trimming cost V 1 base and J 3 bases, with 10 bases left between them. CDR3 amino acids: CASSLDYNANQPQHF. CDR3 bases: TGTGCCAGCAGCTTAGACTATAACGCCAATCAGCCCCAGCATTTT.